Below, 17 T cell receptor beta chains from the same sample are listed, as sequenced in a study of T-cell memory formation after mild COVID-19. TCRdb called the 5' RACE reads again in MiXCR, with one record for every CDR3 protein. The sample holds roughly 610,000 distinct CDR3 sequences, 15% to 20% seen once. Source material: PBMCs or a T cell subset sorted from them (not recorded which). Source of these receptors: an adult woman who had mild COVID-19 (a few samples of this study predate the infection). Cell type and time point are not known.

The J gene is TRBJ2-7, the V gene TRBV20-1; 7 bases align to TRBD1. Germline CDR1 DFQATT, CDR2 SNEGSKA (reference sequence). The CDR3 consists of 13 residues. With 5 bases clipped from V and 3 bases from J, the junction kept 7 bases outside the gene matches. The CDR3 DNA reads TGCAGTGCTGGCCCTTGGGACAGCTACGAGCAGTACTTC. Translating gives CSAGPWDSYEQYF.

This clonotype came up a few times. The chain links TRBV12-3 or TRBV12-4 to TRBJ2-1; TRBD1 agrees at 8 bases. J lost 3 bases, V lost 5 bases, and 6 bases had no gene match. The CDR3 covers 15 residues. CDR3 DNA: TGTGCCAGCAGTATTGGACAGGGATTCTACAATGAGCAGTTCTTC. Translated, it gives CASSIGQGFYNEQFF.

For this clonotype: A junction end diverges from the germline sequence, so it may reflect a read error. This chain uses TRBV19 with TRBJ2-2; the match to TRBD1 covers 8 bases. Germline V gene data show CDR1 as LNHDA and CDR2 as SQIVND (reference sequence). The CDR3 spans 15 residues. This CDR3 is CASSILDRDTAELFF. In nucleotides, the CDR3 is TGTGCCAGTAGTATACTGGACAGGGACACCGCGGAGCTGTTTTTT.

The V gene is TRBV7-6, the J gene TRBJ2-3; TRBD2 aligns across 8 bases. This CDR3 is built from 16 residues. Per germline, CDR1 SGHVS and CDR2 FNYEAQ. Trimming cost V 5 bases and J 4 bases; bases outside gene matches: 11. CDR3 in DNA: TGTGCCAGCAGCCCTCGGACTAGCTGGCGCGCAGATACGCAGTATTTT. Its translation is CASSPRTSWRADTQYF.

This clonotype was seen a few times. The J gene is TRBJ1-2, the V gene TRBV4-1; D unresolved. The CDR3 runs 17 residues. Trimming removed 0 bases at V and 5 bases at J, with 19 bases between. Germline CDR1 and CDR2: MGHRA and YSYEKL. In DNA form, the CDR3 reads TGCGCCAGCAGCCAAGAAAGCAGCGGCGGCTTTGGGTATGGCTACACCTTC. Translation gives CASSQESSGGFGYGYTF.

The chain couples TRBV9 to TRBJ2-3, with 7 bases that match TRBD1. The CDR3 loop spans 14 amino acids. V was clipped by 6 bases and J by 2 bases; unmatched bases: 6. Germline V CDR1 and CDR2: SGDLS, YYNGEE. Here the CDR3 reads CASTGQAVTDTQYF. The CDR3 DNA follows: TGTGCCAGCACCGGACAGGCCGTCACAGATACGCAGTATTTT.

This clonotype was counted between two and nine times. The CDR3 DNA sequence: TGTGCCAGCAGTTCATCGGAGACCCAGTACTTC. Its protein is CASSSSETQYF. This chain joins TRBV6-6 and TRBJ2-5; D unresolved. CDR3 size: 11 residues. Germline loops: CDR1 MNHNY, CDR2 SVGAGI (reference sequence). Between the trimmed V and J ends, which lost 4 bases and 5 bases, there was a span of 5 bases.

A few counts support this clonotype. The rearrangement links TRBV7-9 to TRBJ1-6, with TRBD1 matching 8 bases. The CDR3 spans 15 residues. Germline V gene sequence: CDR1 SEHNR, CDR2 FQNEAQ (reference sequence). Trimming took 6 bases from V and 9 from J; bases not matched to a gene: 10. CDR3 protein: CASSSDRAHGSPLHF. The CDR3 region has the DNA TGTGCCAGCAGTTCGGACAGGGCCCACGGTTCACCCCTCCACTTT.

This clonotype appeared many times. The chain uses TRBV7-3 and TRBJ2-5; maybe TRBD1 (6 bases). Trimming shortened V by 6 bases and J by 4 bases, and 12 bases separated the two germline ends. The CDR3 sequence is 13 residues long. CDR1 and CDR2 (germline): SGHTA, FQGTGA. The CDR3 sequence is CASSFVGGETQYF. The DNA for the CDR3 is TGTGCCAGCAGTTTTGTAGGGGGAGAGACCCAGTACTTC.

V is TRBV5-1 and J is TRBJ2-3, with TRBD1 matching over 11 bases. This CDR3 contains 16 residues. V gave up 4 bases and J gave up 6 bases; unmatched junction bases: 10. CDR1 and CDR2 (germline): SGHRS, YFSETQ. CDR3 amino acids: CASSVSGTGGRDTQYF. The DNA of the CDR3 is TGCGCCAGCAGCGTTTCCGGGACAGGGGGGCGGGATACGCAGTATTTT.

Regarding this clonotype: This may be a read error: a much more frequent sequence differs by one nucleotide. V is TRBV27 and J is TRBJ2-1, with TRBD2 matching over 14 bases. The germline gives CDR1 MNHEY, CDR2 SMNVEV (reference sequence). The V gene end was trimmed by 4 bases and the J gene end by 7 bases; junction bases not matched to a gene: 6. The length of the CDR3 is 16 residues. The CDR3 protein is CASSSTSGGAWNEQFF. In nucleotides, the CDR3 is TGTGCCAGCAGTTCGACTAGCGGGGGGGCCTGGAATGAGCAGTTCTTC.

This clonotype has a handful of counts. The chain carries TRBV15 and TRBJ2-1, with 7 bases lining up with TRBD2. The germline CDR1 and CDR2 sequences are LNHNV and YYDKDF (reference sequence). Trimming cost V 4 bases and J 7 bases; bases outside gene matches: 10. The CDR3 totals 15 residues. This CDR3 is CATSKETSIENEQFF. CDR3 bases: TGTGCCACCAGCAAAGAGACTAGCATTGAGAATGAGCAGTTCTTC.

This clonotype has only a few counts. The chain uses TRBV4-3 and TRBJ2-7, with a tentative D call TRBD1 (6 bases). With 2 bases removed from V and 3 bases from J, the gap between germline ends came to 11 bases. Germline V CDR1 and CDR2: LGHNA, YSLEER. CDR3 size: 14 residues. CDR3 amino acids: CASSQSYRDYEQYF. CDR3 nucleotides: TGCGCCAGCAGCCAATCATACAGGGACTACGAGCAGTACTTC.

The chain joins TRBV20-1 to TRBJ1-5; D unresolved. Germline values: CDR1 DFQATT, CDR2 SNEGSKA (reference sequence). The V gene lost 4 bases and the J gene lost 4 bases, with 11 bases spanning the gap. This CDR3 comprises 13 residues. This CDR3 is CSATAAGNQPQHF. DNA for the CDR3: TGCAGTGCTACCGCGGCAGGTAATCAGCCCCAGCATTTT.

The chain employs TRBV3-1 and TRBJ2-7; D not certain. The CDR3 runs 15 residues. The V gene lost 0 bases and the J gene lost 4 bases, with 13 bases spanning the gap. CDR1 LGHDT and CDR2 YNNKEL come from the germline V gene (reference sequence). DNA of the CDR3: TGTGCCAGCAGCCAAGATGACCTCCCCGGTTACGAGCAGTACTTC. This gives the protein CASSQDDLPGYEQYF.

This clonotype turned up a few times. The chain couples TRBV20-1 to TRBJ2-4, with D perhaps being TRBD1 or TRBD2 (5 bases each). Germline V CDR1 and CDR2: DFQATT, SNEGSKA (reference sequence). Trimming removed 3 bases at V and 9 bases at J, with 12 bases between. The CDR3 totals 12 residues. The CDR3 bases are TGCAGTGCTAGCGTGGGGGAAGGCATTCAGTACTTC. It specifies CSASVGEGIQYF.

The genes are TRBV9 and TRBJ1-6; D gene unclear. CDR3 length equals 18 residues. Trimming shortened V by 0 bases and J by 0 bases, and 13 bases separated the two germline ends. Germline V gives CDR1 SGDLS, CDR2 YYNGEE. CDR3 residues: CASSVVPVAGSYNSPLHF. The CDR3 bases are TGTGCCAGCAGCGTAGTGCCCGTCGCGGGCTCCTATAATTCACCCCTCCACTTT.